The clone carrying this T cell receptor (beta chain) was seen a few times. This record comes from a study of blood T cell repertoires in COVID-19. Study background: Samples of COVID-19 (acute and convalescent) were obtained from the United States, Italy and Spain.

Repertoires were generated with immunoSEQ multiplex PCR, while TCRdb's copy carries only in-frame clones and drops some. The sample shows some 190,000 clones, around 89% of them seen only once. V dropped 5 bases and J dropped 2 bases, with 22 bases sitting between them. This CDR3 has 17 residues. CDR1 MNHEY and CDR2 SMNVEV come from the germline V gene (reference sequence). The chain recombines TRBV27 with TRBJ2-7; maybe TRBD2 (7 bases). Sequencing used peripheral blood. This clonotype originated in a human donor in a cohort sampled during active COVID-19. The CDR3 spells CASSPLRGGELTYEQYF. The CDR3, as DNA: TGTGCCAGCAGTCCCCTCCGAGGGGGGGAGTTGACCTACGAGCAGTACTTC.